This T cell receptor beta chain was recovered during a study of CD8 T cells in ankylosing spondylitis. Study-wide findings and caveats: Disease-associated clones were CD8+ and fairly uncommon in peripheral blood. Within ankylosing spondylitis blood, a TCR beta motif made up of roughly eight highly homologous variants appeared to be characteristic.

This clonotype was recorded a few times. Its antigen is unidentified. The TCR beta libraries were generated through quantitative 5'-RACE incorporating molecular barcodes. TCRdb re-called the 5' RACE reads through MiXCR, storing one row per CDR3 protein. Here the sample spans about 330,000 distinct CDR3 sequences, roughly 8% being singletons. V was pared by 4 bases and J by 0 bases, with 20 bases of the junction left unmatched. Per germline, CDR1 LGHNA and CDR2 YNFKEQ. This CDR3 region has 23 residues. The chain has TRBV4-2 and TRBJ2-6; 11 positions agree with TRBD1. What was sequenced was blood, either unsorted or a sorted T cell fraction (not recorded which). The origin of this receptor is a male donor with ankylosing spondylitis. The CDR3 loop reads CASSPFGTGGSLIPSSGANVLTF. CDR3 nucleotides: TGTGCCAGCAGCCCTTTTGGGACAGGGGGGTCCCTAATACCGAGCTCTGGGGCCAACGTCCTGACTTTC.